This T cell receptor beta chain was sequenced during a study of long-term antiretroviral therapy in people with HIV. Whole-study results and caveats: Transplant donor controls retained higher diversity, though diversity increased after ART. Blood obtained between about 2004 and 2018 may reflect older ART regimens.

A word on this clone: Its specificity is unknown.

V lost 6 bases, J lost 4 bases, and 6 bases stayed unmatched. Germline CDR1 reads WSHSY; CDR2 reads SAAADI. This CDR3 spans 14 amino acids. Every donor contributed at least one pre-ART and at least two post-ART PBMC samples. Cryopreserved PBMC numbered about 0.9-11 million per sample before DNA extraction. Researchers ran immunoSEQ v3.0 at survey level. Data came from immunoSEQ multiplex PCR; TCRdb stores just in-frame clones and leaves some out. The sample carries roughly 35,000 clones, around 94% recorded once. This receptor was identified in a woman between 45 and 60 years old with HIV. The starting material was unsorted PBMCs, obtained approximately 5 years after starting antiretroviral therapy. This chain uses TRBV10-2 with TRBJ2-7; 10 bases fit TRBD1. For the CDR3, the DNA is TGCGCCAGCAGCCAAGGGACAGGGGTTTACGAGCAGTACTTC. Translated: CASSQGTGVYEQYF.